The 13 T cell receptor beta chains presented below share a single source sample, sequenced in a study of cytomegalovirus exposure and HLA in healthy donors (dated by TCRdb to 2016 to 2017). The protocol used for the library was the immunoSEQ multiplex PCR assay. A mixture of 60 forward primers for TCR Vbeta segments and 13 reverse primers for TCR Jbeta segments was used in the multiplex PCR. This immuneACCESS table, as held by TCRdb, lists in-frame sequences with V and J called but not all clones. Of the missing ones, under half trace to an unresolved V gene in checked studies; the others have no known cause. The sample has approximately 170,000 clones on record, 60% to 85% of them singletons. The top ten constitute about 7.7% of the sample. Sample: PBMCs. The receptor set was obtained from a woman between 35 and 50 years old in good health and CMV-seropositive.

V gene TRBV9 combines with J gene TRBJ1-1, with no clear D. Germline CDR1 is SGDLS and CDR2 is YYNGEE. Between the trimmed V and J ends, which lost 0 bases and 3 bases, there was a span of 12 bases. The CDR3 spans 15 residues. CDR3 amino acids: CASSVGAGLHTEAFF. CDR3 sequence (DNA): TGTGCCAGCAGCGTAGGGGCAGGTCTTCACACTGAAGCTTTCTTT.

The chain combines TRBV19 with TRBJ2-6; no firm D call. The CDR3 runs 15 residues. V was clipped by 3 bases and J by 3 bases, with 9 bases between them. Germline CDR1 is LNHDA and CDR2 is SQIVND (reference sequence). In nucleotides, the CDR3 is TGTGCCAGTAGTATTGTGCCGGGTGGGGCCAACGTCCTGACTTTC. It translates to CASSIVPGGANVLTF. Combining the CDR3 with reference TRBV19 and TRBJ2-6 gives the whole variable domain DGGITQSPKYLFRKEGQNVTLSCEQNLNHDAMYWYRQDPGQGLRLIYYSQIVNDFQKGDIAEGYSVSREKKESFPLTVTSAQKNPTAFYLCASSIVPGGANVLTFGAGSRLTVL.

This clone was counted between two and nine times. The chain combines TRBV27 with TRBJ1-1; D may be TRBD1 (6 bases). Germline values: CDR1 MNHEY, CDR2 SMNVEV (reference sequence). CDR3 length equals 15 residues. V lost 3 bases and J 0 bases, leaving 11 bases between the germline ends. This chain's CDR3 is CASSFGQRMNTEAFF. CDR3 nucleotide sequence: TGTGCCAGCAGTTTTGGACAGAGGATGAACACTGAAGCTTTCTTT.

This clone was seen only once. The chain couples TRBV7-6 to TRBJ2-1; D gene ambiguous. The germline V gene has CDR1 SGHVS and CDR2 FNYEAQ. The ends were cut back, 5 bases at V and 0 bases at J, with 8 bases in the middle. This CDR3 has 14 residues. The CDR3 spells CASSRVPSYNEQFF. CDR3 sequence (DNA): TGTGCCAGCAGCCGAGTCCCCTCCTACAATGAGCAGTTCTTC. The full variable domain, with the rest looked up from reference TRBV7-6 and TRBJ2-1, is GAGVSQSPRYKVTKRGQDVALRCDPISGHVSLYWYRQALGQGPEFLTYFNYEAQQDKSGLPNDRFSAERPEGSISTLTIQRTEQRDSAMYRCASSRVPSYNEQFFGPGTRLTVL.

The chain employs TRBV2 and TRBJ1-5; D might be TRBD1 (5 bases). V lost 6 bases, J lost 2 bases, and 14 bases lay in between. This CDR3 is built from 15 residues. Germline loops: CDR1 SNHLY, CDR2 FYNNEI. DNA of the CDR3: TGTGCCAGCAGCTCACGGGGGATCGGCAATCAGCCCCAGCATTTT. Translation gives CASSSRGIGNQPQHF.

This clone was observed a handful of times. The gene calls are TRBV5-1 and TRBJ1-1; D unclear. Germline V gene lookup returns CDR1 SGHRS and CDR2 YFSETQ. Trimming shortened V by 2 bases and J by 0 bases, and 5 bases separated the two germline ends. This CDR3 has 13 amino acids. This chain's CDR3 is CASSFGLNTEAFF. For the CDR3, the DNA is TGCGCCAGCAGCTTTGGGCTGAACACTGAAGCTTTCTTT.

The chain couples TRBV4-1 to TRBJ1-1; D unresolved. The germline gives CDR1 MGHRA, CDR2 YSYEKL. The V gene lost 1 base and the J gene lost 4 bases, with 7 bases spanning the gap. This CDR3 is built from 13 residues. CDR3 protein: CASSQVWSTEAFF. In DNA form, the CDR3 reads TGCGCCAGCAGCCAAGTCTGGAGCACTGAAGCTTTCTTT.

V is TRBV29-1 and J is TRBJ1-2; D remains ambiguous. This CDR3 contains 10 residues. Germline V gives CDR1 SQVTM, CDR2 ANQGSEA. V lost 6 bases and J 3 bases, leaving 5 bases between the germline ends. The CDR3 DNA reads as TGCAGCGTCAGTGACTATGGCTACACCTTC. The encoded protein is CSVSDYGYTF.

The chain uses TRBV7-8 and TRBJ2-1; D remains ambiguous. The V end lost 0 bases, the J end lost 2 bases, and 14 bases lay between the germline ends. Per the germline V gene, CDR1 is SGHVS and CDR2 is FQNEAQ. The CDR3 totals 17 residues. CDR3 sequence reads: CASSLAARLETYNEQFF. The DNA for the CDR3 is TGTGCCAGCAGCTTAGCGGCAAGACTTGAGACCTACAATGAGCAGTTCTTC. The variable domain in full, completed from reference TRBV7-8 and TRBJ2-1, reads GAGVSQSPRYKVAKRGQDVALRCDPISGHVSLFWYQQALGQGPEFLTYFQNEAQLDKSGLPSDRFFAERPEGSVSTLKIQRTQQEDSAVYLCASSLAARLETYNEQFFGPGTRLTVL.

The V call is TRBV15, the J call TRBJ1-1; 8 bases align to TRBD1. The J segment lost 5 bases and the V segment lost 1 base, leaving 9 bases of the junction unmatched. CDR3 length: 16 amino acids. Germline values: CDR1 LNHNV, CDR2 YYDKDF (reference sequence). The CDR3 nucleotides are TGTGCCACCAGCAGAGTAGTGGGCAGGGGGCAGACTGAAGCTTTCTTT. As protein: CATSRVVGRGQTEAFF.

The CDR3 region has the DNA TGTGCCAGCAGCTTAACAGACTCTGGGGCCAACGTCCTGACTTTC. Translating gives CASSLTDSGANVLTF. V is TRBV7-8 and J is TRBJ2-6; D is unclear. The V gene's germline CDR1 is SGHVS and CDR2 FQNEAQ. The CDR3 covers 15 residues. V was shortened by 2 bases and J by 0 bases, with 5 bases between the two germline ends.

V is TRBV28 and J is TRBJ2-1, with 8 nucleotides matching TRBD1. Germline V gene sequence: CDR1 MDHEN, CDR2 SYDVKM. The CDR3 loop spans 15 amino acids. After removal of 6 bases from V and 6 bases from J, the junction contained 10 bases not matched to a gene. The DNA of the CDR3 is TGTGCCAGCAGCTCCGGGACAGGAATATCCAATGAGCAGTTCTTC. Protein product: CASSSGTGISNEQFF.

CDR3: CASSVQGLDNEQFF. CDR3 bases: TGTGCCAGCAGCGTACAGGGGCTAGACAATGAGCAGTTCTTC. The rearrangement joins TRBV7-3 to TRBJ2-1, with 7 bases aligning to TRBD1. The CDR3 covers 14 residues. Looked up from germline, CDR1 is SGHTA and CDR2 is FQGTGA. The junction had 6 bases not matched to a gene; V was cut back by 5 bases and J by 5 bases.